This section outlines one TCR beta chain sequence together with its context. A much larger clone lies a single base off, so this may be a read error. The CDR3 spans 16 residues. Germline V CDR1 and CDR2: SGHVS, FNYEAQ. The data originate from a study of human T cells and chemical hapten exposure. In TCRdb, the RACE reads were re-called with MiXCR into one record per CDR3 protein. The sample yields approximately 82,000 distinct CDR3 sequences, about 12% seen once. Time point: patch test 1, 2 weeks after DPC sensitization. Treatment noted: therapeutic diphenylcyclopropenone sensitization with weekly scalp DPC.

The V gene is TRBV7-6, the J gene TRBJ2-7; 12 nucleotides align to TRBD2. The sample consisted of whole blood, taken in connection with sensitization to the hapten diphenylcyclopropenone (DPC). This receptor was obtained from a woman aged 60-75 years with alopecia areata. Some clones in this sample may be carry-over from other donors' samples. The CDR3 loop reads CASSPPRASGGGEQNF. The CDR3 DNA reads TGTGCCAGCAGCCCCCCAAGGGCTAGCGGGGGGGGCGAGCAGAACTTC.